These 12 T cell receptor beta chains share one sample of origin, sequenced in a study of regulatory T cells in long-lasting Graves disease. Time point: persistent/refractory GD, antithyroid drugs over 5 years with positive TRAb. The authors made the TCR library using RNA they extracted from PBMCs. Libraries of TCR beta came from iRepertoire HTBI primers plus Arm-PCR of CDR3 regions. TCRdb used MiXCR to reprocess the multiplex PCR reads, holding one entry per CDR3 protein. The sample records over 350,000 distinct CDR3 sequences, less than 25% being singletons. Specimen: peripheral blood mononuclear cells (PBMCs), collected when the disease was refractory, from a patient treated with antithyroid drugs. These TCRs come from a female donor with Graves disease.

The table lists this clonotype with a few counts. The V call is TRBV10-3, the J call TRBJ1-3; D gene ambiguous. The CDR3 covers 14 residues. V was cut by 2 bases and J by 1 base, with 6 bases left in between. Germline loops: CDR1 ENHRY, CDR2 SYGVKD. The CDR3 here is CAISEGSSGNTIYF. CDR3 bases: TGTGCCATCAGTGAGGGGTCATCTGGAAACACCATATATTTT.

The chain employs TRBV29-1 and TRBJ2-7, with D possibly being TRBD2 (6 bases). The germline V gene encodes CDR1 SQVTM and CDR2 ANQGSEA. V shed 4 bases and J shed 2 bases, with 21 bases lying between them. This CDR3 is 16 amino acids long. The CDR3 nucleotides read TGCAGCGTTGCCCCCCGACTAGGAGAATGGGCCTACGAGCAGTACTTC. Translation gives CSVAPRLGEWAYEQYF.

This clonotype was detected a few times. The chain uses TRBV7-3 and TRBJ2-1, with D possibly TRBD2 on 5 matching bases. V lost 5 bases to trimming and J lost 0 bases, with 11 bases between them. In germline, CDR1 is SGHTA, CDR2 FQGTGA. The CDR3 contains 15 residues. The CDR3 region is CASSLGESSYNEQFF. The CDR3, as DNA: TGTGCCAGCAGCCTCGGGGAGAGCTCCTACAATGAGCAGTTCTTC.

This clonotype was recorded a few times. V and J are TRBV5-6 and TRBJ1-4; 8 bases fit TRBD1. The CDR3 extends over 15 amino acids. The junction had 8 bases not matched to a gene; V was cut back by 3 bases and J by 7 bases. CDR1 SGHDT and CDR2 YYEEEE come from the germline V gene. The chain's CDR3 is CASSWRTGNFEKLFF. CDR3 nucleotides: TGTGCCAGCAGCTGGCGGACAGGGAATTTTGAAAAACTGTTTTTT.

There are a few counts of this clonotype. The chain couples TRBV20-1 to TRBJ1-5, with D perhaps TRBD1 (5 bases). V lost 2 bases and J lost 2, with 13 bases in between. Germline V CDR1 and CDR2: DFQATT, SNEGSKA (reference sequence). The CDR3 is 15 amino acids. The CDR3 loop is CSARWGGRGNQPQHF. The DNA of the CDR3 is TGCAGTGCTAGATGGGGGGGGAGGGGCAATCAGCCCCAGCATTTT.

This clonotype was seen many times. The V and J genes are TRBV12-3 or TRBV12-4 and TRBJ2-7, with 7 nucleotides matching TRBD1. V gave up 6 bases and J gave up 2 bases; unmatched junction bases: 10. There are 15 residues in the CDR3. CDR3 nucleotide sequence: TGTGCCAGCAGCCGTACAGGGGCCAGCCCCTACGAGCAGTACTTC. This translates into CASSRTGASPYEQYF.

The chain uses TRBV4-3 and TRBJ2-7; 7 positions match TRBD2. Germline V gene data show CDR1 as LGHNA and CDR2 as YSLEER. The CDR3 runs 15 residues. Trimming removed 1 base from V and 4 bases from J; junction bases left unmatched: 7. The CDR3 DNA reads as TGCGCCAGCAGCCAAGGATGGGCGGGAGCTTACGAGCAGTACTTC. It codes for CASSQGWAGAYEQYF.

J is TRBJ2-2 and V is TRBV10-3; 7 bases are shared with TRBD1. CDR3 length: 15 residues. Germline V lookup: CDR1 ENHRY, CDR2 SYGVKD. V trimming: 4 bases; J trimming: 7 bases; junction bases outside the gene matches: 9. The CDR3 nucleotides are TGTGCCATCAGTGGGAGCGACAGGGCAGGCGGGGAGCTGTTTTTT. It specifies CAISGSDRAGGELFF.

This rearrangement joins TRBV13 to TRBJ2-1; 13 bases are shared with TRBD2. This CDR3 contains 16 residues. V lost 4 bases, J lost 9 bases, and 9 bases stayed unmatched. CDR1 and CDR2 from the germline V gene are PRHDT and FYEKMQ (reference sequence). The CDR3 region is CASSSSPGLAGVEQFF. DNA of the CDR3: TGTGCCAGCAGCTCATCCCCCGGACTAGCGGGAGTTGAGCAGTTCTTC.

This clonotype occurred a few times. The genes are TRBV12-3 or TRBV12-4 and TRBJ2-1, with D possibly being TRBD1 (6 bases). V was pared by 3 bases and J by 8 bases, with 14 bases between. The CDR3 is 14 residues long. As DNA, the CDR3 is TGTGCCAGCAGTTTGGGGGCGAGCAGCTATGAGCAGTTCTTC. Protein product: CASSLGASSYEQFF.

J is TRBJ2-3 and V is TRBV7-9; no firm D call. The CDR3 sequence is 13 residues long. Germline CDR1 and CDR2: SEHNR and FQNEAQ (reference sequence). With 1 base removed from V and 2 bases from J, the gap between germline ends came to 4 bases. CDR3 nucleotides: TGTGCCAGCAGCTTAGACCTCACAGATACGCAGTATTTT. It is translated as CASSLDLTDTQYF.

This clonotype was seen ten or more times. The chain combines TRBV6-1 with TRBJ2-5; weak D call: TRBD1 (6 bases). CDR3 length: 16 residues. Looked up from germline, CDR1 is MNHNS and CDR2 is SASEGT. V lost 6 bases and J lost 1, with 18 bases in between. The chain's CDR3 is CASRPFRTVSQETQYF. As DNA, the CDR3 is TGTGCCAGCAGACCCTTTCGGACAGTTTCCCAAGAGACCCAGTACTTC.